This T cell receptor beta chain was identified in a study of regulatory T cells in long-lasting Graves disease. Details on this clonotype: Its specificity is unknown.

As for time point: newly diagnosed GD, antithyroid drugs for less than 3 months. The TCR library used RNA extracted from PBMCs. Overall study findings and caveats: Exclusively peripheral blood, rather than thyroid tissue, was studied.

The J segment lost 1 base and the V segment lost 4 bases, leaving 7 bases of the junction unmatched. Germline V CDR1 and CDR2: MGHRA, YSYEKL. This CDR3 spans 15 amino acids. With iRepertoire HTBI primers and Arm-PCR of CDR3 regions, TCR beta libraries were built. A single record per CDR3 protein comes from TCRdb applying MiXCR to the multiplex PCR reads. The table has 350,000 to 450,000 distinct CDR3 sequences, approximately 16% seen once. This sample also appeared in a second study, on T cells in Graves' hyperthyroidism and ophthalmopathy. That work states: Exclusions: uncontrolled infection, other autoimmune disease, pregnancy, lactation.

The chain links TRBV4-1 to TRBJ2-7, with 7 bases that match TRBD2. This clonotype originated in a woman in her thirties or forties with Graves disease. The sequencing here drew on peripheral blood mononuclear cells (PBMCs), taken at new diagnosis, from a patient treated with antithyroid drugs. CDR3: CASSLRLAKSYEQYF. The CDR3, as DNA: TGCGCCAGCAGCCTCCGACTAGCAAAATCCTACGAGCAGTACTTC.